The next 5 T cell receptor beta chains were all read from a single sample in a study of blood T cells in healthy people across ages. Sample-barcoded 5' priming and a J-beta primer mix drove a second PCR of 7 to 11 cycles. TCRdb itself ran the 5' RACE reads through MiXCR, one entry per CDR3 protein. The profile shows roughly 650,000 distinct CDR3 sequences, about 32% of them singletons. The sequenced material came from blood. All receptors come from a woman of 80 years or more in good health.

This clonotype was observed a handful of times. The chain's CDR3 is CASSLPRQRQAFF. CDR3 nucleotide sequence: TGTGCCAGCAGCTTGCCGAGGCAGAGACAAGCTTTCTTT. V gene TRBV5-6 combines with J gene TRBJ1-1, with unresolved D. Germline V gives CDR1 SGHDT, CDR2 YYEEEE. V was trimmed by 1 base and J by 9 bases, leaving 13 bases between them. The CDR3 has 13 residues.

V usage is TRBV2 and J usage is TRBJ2-2; 13 bases line up with TRBD2. This CDR3 is 17 amino acids long. Trimming removed 2 bases from V and 2 bases from J; junction bases left unmatched: 2. CDR1 and CDR2 from the germline V gene are SNHLY and FYNNEI. This CDR3 reads CASSETSGGGNTGELFF. The CDR3 DNA reads as TGTGCCAGCAGTGAAACTAGCGGGGGGGGAAACACCGGGGAGCTGTTTTTT.

The V and J genes are TRBV4-2 and TRBJ1-2; D gene ambiguous. Germline V gene sequence: CDR1 LGHNA, CDR2 YNFKEQ. V lost 1 base and J lost 3, with 12 bases in between. The CDR3 spans 15 residues. The CDR3 DNA follows: TGTGCCAGCAGCCAAGCCCCCGGCGATTACTATGGCTACACCTTC. The encoded protein is CASSQAPGDYYGYTF.

There are a few counts of this clonotype. The chain carries TRBV6-1 and TRBJ1-4; tentative D call: TRBD1 (5 bases). V was trimmed by 7 bases and J by 8 bases, leaving 17 bases between them. The germline V gene encodes CDR1 MNHNS and CDR2 SASEGT. The CDR3 has 14 amino acids. The CDR3 loop reads CASTELGENEKLFF. CDR3 DNA sequence: TGTGCCAGCACCGAGCTGGGGGAGAACGAAAAACTGTTTTTT.

Notes on this clonotype: This sequence may be a read error, since a much larger clone differs from it by one base. V usage is TRBV18 and J usage is TRBJ2-5; D is uncertain. The J call may be in error: the DNA end matches TRBJ2-7 better. CDR1 is KGHSH, CDR2 LQKENI, per germline. This CDR3 comprises 16 residues. The CDR3 is CASSPLLQGLGCEQYF. CDR3 bases: TGTGCCAGCTCACCACTATTACAAGGGTTAGGGTGCGAGCAGTACTTC.